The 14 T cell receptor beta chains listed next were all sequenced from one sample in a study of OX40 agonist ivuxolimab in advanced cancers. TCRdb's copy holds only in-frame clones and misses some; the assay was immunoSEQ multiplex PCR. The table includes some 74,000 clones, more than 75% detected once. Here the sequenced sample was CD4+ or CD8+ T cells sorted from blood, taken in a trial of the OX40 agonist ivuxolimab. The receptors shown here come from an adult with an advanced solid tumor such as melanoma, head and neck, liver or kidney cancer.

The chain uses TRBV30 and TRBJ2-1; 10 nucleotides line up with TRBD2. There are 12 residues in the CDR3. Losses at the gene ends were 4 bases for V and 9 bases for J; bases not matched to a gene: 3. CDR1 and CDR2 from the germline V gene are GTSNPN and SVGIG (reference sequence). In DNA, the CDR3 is TGTGCCTGGAAGCTAGCGGGAGTTGAGCAGTTCTTC. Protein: CAWKLAGVEQFF.

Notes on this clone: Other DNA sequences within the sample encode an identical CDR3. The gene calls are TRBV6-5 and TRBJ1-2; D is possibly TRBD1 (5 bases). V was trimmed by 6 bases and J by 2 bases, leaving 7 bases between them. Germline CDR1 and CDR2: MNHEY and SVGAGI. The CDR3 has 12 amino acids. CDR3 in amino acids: CASRQGNYGYTF. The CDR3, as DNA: TGTGCCAGCAGGCAGGGCAACTATGGCTACACCTTC.

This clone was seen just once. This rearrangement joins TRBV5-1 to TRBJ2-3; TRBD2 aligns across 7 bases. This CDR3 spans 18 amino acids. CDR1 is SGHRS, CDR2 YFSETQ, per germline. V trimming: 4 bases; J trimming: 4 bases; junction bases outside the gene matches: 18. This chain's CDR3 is CASSPRGSGIFGADTQYF. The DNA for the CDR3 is TGCGCCAGCAGCCCCCGCGGGAGCGGGATATTCGGGGCAGATACGCAGTATTTT. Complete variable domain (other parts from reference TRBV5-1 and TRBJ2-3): KAGVTQTPRYLIKTRGQQVTLSCSPISGHRSVSWYQQTPGQGLQFLFEYFSETQRNKGNFPGRFSGRQFSNSRSEMNVSTLELGDSALYLCASSPRGSGIFGADTQYFGPGTRLTVL.

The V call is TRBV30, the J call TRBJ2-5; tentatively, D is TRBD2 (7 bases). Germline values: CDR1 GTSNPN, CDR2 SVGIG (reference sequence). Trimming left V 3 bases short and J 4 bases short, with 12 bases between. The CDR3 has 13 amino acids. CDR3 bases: TGTGCCTGGAGCGGGGGGCGGAGAGAGACCCAGTACTTC. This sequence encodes CAWSGGRRETQYF.

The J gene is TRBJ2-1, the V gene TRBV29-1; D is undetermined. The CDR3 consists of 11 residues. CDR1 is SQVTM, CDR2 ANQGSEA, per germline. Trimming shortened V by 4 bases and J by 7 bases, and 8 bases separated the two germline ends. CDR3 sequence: CSVGPGNEQFF. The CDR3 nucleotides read TGCAGCGTTGGTCCCGGGAATGAGCAGTTCTTC.

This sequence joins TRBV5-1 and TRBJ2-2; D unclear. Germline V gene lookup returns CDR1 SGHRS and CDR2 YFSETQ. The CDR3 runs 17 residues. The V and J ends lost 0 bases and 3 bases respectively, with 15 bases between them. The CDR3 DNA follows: TGCGCCAGCAGCTTGGTAGTGGGTTCAGTGGACACCGGGGAGCTGTTTTTT. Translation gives CASSLVVGSVDTGELFF.

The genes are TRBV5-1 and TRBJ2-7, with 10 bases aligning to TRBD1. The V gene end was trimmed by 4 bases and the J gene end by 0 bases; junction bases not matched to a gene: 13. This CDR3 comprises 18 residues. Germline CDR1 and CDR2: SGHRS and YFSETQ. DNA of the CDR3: TGCGCCAGCAGCCGTCAGCCGACAGGGGGCACGACCTCCTACGAGCAGTACTTC. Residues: CASSRQPTGGTTSYEQYF. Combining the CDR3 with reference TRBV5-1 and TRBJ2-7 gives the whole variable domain KAGVTQTPRYLIKTRGQQVTLSCSPISGHRSVSWYQQTPGQGLQFLFEYFSETQRNKGNFPGRFSGRQFSNSRSEMNVSTLELGDSALYLCASSRQPTGGTTSYEQYFGPGTRLTVT.

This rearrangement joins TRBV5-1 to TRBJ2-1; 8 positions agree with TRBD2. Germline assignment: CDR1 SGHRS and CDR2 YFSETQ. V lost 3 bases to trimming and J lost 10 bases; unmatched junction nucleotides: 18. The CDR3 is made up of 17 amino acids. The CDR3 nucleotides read TGCGCCAGCAGCTCAAATCCTCGGGACTCCCCGGGGGGGGAGCAGTTCTTC. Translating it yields CASSSNPRDSPGGEQFF. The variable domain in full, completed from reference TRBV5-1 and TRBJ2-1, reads KAGVTQTPRYLIKTRGQQVTLSCSPISGHRSVSWYQQTPGQGLQFLFEYFSETQRNKGNFPGRFSGRQFSNSRSEMNVSTLELGDSALYLCASSSNPRDSPGGEQFFGPGTRLTVL.

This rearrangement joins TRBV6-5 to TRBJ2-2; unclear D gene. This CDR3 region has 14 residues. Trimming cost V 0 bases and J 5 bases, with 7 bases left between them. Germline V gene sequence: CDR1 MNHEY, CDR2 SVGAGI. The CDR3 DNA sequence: TGTGCCAGCAGTTACTCGGGAAGGACCGGGGAGCTGTTTTTT. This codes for CASSYSGRTGELFF.

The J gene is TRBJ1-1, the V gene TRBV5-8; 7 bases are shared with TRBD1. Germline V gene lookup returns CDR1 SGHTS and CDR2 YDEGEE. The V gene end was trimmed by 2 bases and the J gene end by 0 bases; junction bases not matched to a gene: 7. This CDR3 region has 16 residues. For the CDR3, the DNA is TGTGCCAGCAGCTTAGTACAGGGGAGACTGAACACTGAAGCTTTCTTT. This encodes CASSLVQGRLNTEAFF.

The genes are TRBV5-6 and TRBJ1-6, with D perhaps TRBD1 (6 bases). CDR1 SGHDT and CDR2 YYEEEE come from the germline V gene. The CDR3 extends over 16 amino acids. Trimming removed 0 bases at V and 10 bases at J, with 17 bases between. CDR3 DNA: TGTGCCAGCAGCTTGGCCGGCACATTCACAGGGTCACCCCTCCACTTT. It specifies CASSLAGTFTGSPLHF.

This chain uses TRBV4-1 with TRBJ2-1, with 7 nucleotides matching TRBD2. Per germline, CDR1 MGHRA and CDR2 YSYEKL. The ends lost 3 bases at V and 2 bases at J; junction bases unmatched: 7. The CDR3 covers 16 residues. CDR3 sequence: CASSHGVGRAYNEQFF. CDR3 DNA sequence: TGCGCCAGCAGCCACGGTGTGGGGAGGGCCTACAATGAGCAGTTCTTC.

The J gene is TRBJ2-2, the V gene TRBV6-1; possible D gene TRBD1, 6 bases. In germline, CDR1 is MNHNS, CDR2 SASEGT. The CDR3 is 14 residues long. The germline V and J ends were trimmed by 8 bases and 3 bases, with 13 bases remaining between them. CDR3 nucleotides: TGTGCCAGCCAGCGGACAGCGGACACCGGGGAGCTGTTTTTT. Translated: CASQRTADTGELFF.

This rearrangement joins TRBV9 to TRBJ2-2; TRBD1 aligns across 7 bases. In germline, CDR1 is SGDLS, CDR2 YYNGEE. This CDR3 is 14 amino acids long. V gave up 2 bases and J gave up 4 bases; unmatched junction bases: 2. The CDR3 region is CASSVGTATGELFF. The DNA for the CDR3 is TGTGCCAGCAGCGTCGGGACAGCCACCGGGGAGCTGTTTTTT.